This TCR beta chain derives from a study of blood T cell repertoires in COVID-19. About the study: Samples taken during acute and convalescent COVID-19 were collected in the United States, Italy and Spain. From T cells, B-cell-depleted T cells, or PBMCs came the material, which was cDNA or gDNA.

The CDR3 is 16 amino acids. J was trimmed by 6 bases and V by 4 bases; bases with no gene match: 11. Germline-derived CDR1 and CDR2 are KGHDR and SFDVKD. In the original processing: Estimates of nucleated cell counts were drawn from the amplification of reference gene primers. Generated by immunoSEQ multiplex PCR, the TCRdb table keeps only in-frame clones and is missing some. The V and J calls and clone size come from that table; D and trimming were worked out from the DNA. Among about 43,000 clones listed, 87% were seen once. The V and J genes are TRBV24-1 and TRBJ2-3; the match to TRBD1 covers 8 bases. What was sequenced was peripheral blood. This clonotype was sampled from a woman older than 75 with active COVID-19. The CDR3, as DNA: TGTGCCACCAGTGACCCTGACAGGGGAGCCACGGATACGCAGTATTTT. It encodes CATSDPDRGATDTQYF.